The 19 T cell receptor beta chains in this list originate from one sample, sequenced in a study of T cell responses to AZD1222 COVID-19 vaccine. Only in-frame clones appear in the TCRdb table, and some are missing; sequencing was by immunoSEQ multiplex PCR. Among 120,000 or so clones listed, 70% to 90% were seen once. The material was peripheral blood, obtained on day 0 of AZD1222 vaccination. The receptors derive from an adult in good health.

The chain employs TRBV6-6 and TRBJ1-5; D gene ambiguous. V was pared by 1 base and J by 1 base, with 5 bases between. From germline, CDR1 is MNHNY and CDR2 SVGAGI (reference sequence). The CDR3 loop spans 14 amino acids. CDR3 nucleotides: TGTGCCAGCAGTTACTTGCAGAGCAATCAGCCCCAGCATTTT. Residues: CASSYLQSNQPQHF.

This chain links TRBV10-3 with TRBJ1-6; TRBD1 agrees at 7 bases. V lost 3 bases and J lost 7; bases outside the gene matches: 6. Germline values: CDR1 ENHRY, CDR2 SYGVKD. CDR3 length: 15 amino acids. The CDR3 sequence: CAISEGDSANSPLHF. The CDR3 DNA sequence: TGTGCCATCAGTGAAGGGGACAGTGCGAATTCACCCCTCCACTTT.

This chain joins TRBV2 and TRBJ1-2; 7 bases match TRBD1. CDR3 length: 12 residues. CDR1 is SNHLY, CDR2 FYNNEI, per germline. Trimming took 9 bases from V and 8 from J; bases not matched to a gene: 9. CDR3 DNA sequence: TGTGCCAGTGGGGACAGTCCCCGGGGCTACACCTTC. This sequence encodes CASGDSPRGYTF.

This clone was seen more than once but under ten times. The CDR3 nucleotides read TGTGCCAGCAGCTTAGGAGGACATATGAACACTGAAGCTTTCTTT. Translating gives CASSLGGHMNTEAFF. This chain links TRBV11-3 with TRBJ1-1; the D gene is possibly TRBD1 (5 bases). Trimming left V 1 base short and J 0 bases short, with 9 bases between. Germline CDR1 is SGHNT and CDR2 is YENEEA. This CDR3 contains 15 residues.

V and J are TRBV9 and TRBJ1-1; the D gene is possibly TRBD1 (6 bases). Germline V gene lookup returns CDR1 SGDLS and CDR2 YYNGEE. Trimming removed 3 bases from V and 5 bases from J, with 11 bases in between. The CDR3 contains 13 residues. The CDR3 spells CASSEGVGTEAFF. The CDR3 coding sequence is TGTGCCAGCAGCGAGGGGGTGGGTACTGAAGCTTTCTTT.

The V call is TRBV23-1, the J call TRBJ2-6; 7 bases match TRBD2. TRBV23-1 is identified as an open reading frame with a role that is uncertain. There are 14 residues in the CDR3. Trimming cost V 10 bases and J 3 bases; bases outside gene matches: 6. Here the CDR3 DNA reads TGCGCCATCCCCCCGGGGGGTGGGGCCAACGTCCTGACTTTC. Its translation is CAIPPGGGANVLTF.

The J gene is TRBJ2-3, the V gene TRBV30, with a tentative D call TRBD1 (5 bases). Germline loops: CDR1 GTSNPN, CDR2 SVGIG (reference sequence). V was shortened by 0 bases and J by 0 bases, with 10 bases between the two germline ends. CDR3 length: 15 residues. The CDR3 DNA reads TGTGCCTGGAGTGTAGGTACAGGTAGCACAGATACGCAGTATTTT. Its translation: CAWSVGTGSTDTQYF.

This sequence joins TRBV7-2 and TRBJ1-4, with unresolved D. CDR3 size: 13 residues. The germline CDR1 and CDR2 sequences are SGHTA and FQGNSA. V lost 4 bases, J lost 8 bases, and 11 bases lay in between. The chain's CDR3 is CASSSTRREKLFF. For the CDR3, the DNA is TGTGCCAGCAGCTCCACCCGGCGAGAAAAACTGTTTTTT. Variable domain in full (rest from reference TRBV7-2 and TRBJ1-4): GAGVSQSPSNKVTEKGKDVELRCDPISGHTALYWYRQSLGQGLEFLIYFQGNSAPDKSGLPSDRFSAERTGGSVSTLTIQRTQQEDSAVYLCASSSTRREKLFFGSGTQLSVL.

The chain joins TRBV6-5 to TRBJ1-6, with D perhaps matching TRBD1 (5 bases). Germline CDR1 MNHEY, CDR2 SVGAGI. Trimming removed 0 bases from V and 6 bases from J, with 9 bases in between. This CDR3 spans 15 amino acids. The CDR3 loop reads CASSYSSQANSPLHF. In DNA, the CDR3 is TGTGCCAGCAGTTACTCGTCACAGGCTAATTCACCCCTCCACTTT.

The rearrangement joins TRBV7-2 to TRBJ2-2; TRBD2 agrees at 10 bases. From germline, CDR1 is SGHTA and CDR2 FQGNSA. Trimming took 5 bases from V and 9 from J; bases not matched to a gene: 12. This CDR3 contains 16 residues. The CDR3 nucleotides are TGTGCCAGCAGCCTTGGAAGCGGGGGGGTCTCGTGGGAGCTGTTTTTT. Translation: CASSLGSGGVSWELFF. The full variable domain, rest sourced from reference TRBV7-2 and TRBJ2-2, is GAGVSQSPSNKVTEKGKDVELRCDPISGHTALYWYRQSLGQGLEFLIYFQGNSAPDKSGLPSDRFSAERTGGSVSTLTIQRTQQEDSAVYLCASSLGSGGVSWELFFGEGSRLTVL.

This sequence joins TRBV3-1 (or the pseudogene TRBV3-2) and TRBJ1-2; 9 nucleotides agree with TRBD1. Germline V gene sequence: CDR1 LGHDT, CDR2 YNNKEL (reference sequence). The CDR3 runs 14 residues. Germline trimming cut 5 bases from V and 8 bases from J; bases unmatched to any gene: 9. CDR3 bases: TGTGCCAGCAGCACCCCCGGGACAGGGAAGGGCTACACCTTC. Its translation is CASSTPGTGKGYTF.

The rearrangement uses TRBV29-1 and TRBJ2-7; TRBD2 matches at 11 bases. CDR3 length equals 17 residues. Trimming cost V 0 bases and J 2 bases; bases outside gene matches: 9. Germline loops: CDR1 SQVTM, CDR2 ANQGSEA. CDR3 protein: CSVEEVGPSGGTYEQYF. The CDR3 DNA is TGCAGCGTTGAAGAGGTCGGGCCTAGCGGGGGGACCTACGAGCAGTACTTC.

The chain uses TRBV6-6 and TRBJ2-4, with 8 bases lining up with TRBD1. The V gene end was trimmed by 5 bases and the J gene end by 0 bases; junction bases not matched to a gene: 12. Germline lookup yields CDR1 MNHNY and CDR2 SVGAGI (reference sequence). The CDR3 runs 18 residues. CDR3 bases: TGTGCCAGCAGTCCCCTGGACAGGGCAACAGGAGCCAAAAACATTCAGTACTTC. It yields the protein CASSPLDRATGAKNIQYF.

The rearrangement uses TRBV28 and TRBJ2-1; 7 bases match TRBD2. V trimming: 7 bases; J trimming: 0 bases; junction bases outside the gene matches: 9. This CDR3 is built from 16 residues. Germline values: CDR1 MDHEN, CDR2 SYDVKM. The CDR3 sequence is CASTLGGLSSYNEQFF. The CDR3 DNA is TGTGCCAGCACCCTGGGGGGACTAAGCTCCTACAATGAGCAGTTCTTC.

J is TRBJ2-1 and V is TRBV25-1, with 9 bases fitting TRBD2. This CDR3 comprises 15 residues. The V and J ends lost 1 base and 9 bases, in that order; junction bases with no gene match: 7. Germline lookup yields CDR1 MGHDK and CDR2 SYGVNS. The CDR3 loop reads CASSEFGGGAGEQFF. The CDR3 DNA is TGTGCCAGCAGTGAATTCGGCGGGGGGGCCGGTGAGCAGTTCTTC.

In its sample, this clone was seen once. The CDR3 DNA reads as TGTGCCTGGAGTGTACGGGCCCTCCAATATGGCTACACCTTC. This translates into CAWSVRALQYGYTF. The chain has TRBV30 and TRBJ1-2, with D hard to call. This CDR3 spans 14 amino acids. Trimming took off 0 bases at V and 5 bases at J, with 13 bases between the two ends. CDR1 and CDR2 (germline): GTSNPN, SVGIG (reference sequence).

J is TRBJ1-5 and V is TRBV3-1 (or the pseudogene TRBV3-2), with a tentative D call TRBD1 (6 bases). The CDR3 totals 14 residues. From germline, CDR1 is LGHDT and CDR2 YNNKEL (reference sequence). Trimming removed 3 bases from V and 2 bases from J, with 8 bases in between. The CDR3 protein is CASSHRGGNQPQHF. CDR3 nucleotide sequence: TGTGCCAGCAGCCACAGGGGCGGCAATCAGCCCCAGCATTTT.

This clone has only a few counts. The chain combines TRBV7-9 with TRBJ2-7; D is uncertain. Germline-derived CDR1 and CDR2 are SEHNR and FQNEAQ (reference sequence). CDR3 length: 16 amino acids. V was trimmed by 2 bases and J by 7 bases, leaving 21 bases between them. CDR3 in amino acids: CASSLSPPRQLGEQYF. The CDR3 DNA follows: TGTGCCAGCAGCTTATCCCCTCCCCGCCAGCTCGGGGAGCAGTACTTC.

This sequence joins TRBV18 and TRBJ1-3, with 7 bases matching TRBD1. Looked up from germline, CDR1 is KGHSH and CDR2 is LQKENI. Trimming at V came to 0 bases and at J to 0 bases, leaving 17 bases not matched to a gene. This CDR3 has 21 residues. The CDR3 bases are TGTGCCAGCTCACCACCGAATGCTTTAACTACAGGGGCCTTCTCTGGAAACACCATATATTTT. It encodes CASSPPNALTTGAFSGNTIYF.